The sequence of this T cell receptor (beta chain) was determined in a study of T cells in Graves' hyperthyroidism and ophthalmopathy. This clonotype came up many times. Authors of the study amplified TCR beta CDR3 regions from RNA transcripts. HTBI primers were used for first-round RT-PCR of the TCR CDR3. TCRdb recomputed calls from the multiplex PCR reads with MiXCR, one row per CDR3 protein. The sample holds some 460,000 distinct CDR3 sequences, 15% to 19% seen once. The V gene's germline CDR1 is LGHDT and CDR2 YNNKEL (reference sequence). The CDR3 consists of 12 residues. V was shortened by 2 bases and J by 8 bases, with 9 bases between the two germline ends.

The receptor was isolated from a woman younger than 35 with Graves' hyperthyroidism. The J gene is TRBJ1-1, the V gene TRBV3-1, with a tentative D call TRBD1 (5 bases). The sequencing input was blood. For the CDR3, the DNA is TGTGCCAGCAGCCAATCCGGGACGGAAGCTTTCTTT. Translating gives CASSQSGTEAFF.